This T cell receptor beta chain is drawn from a study of siplizumab effects on memory and regulatory T cells. With respect to this clone: Its cognate antigen is unknown.

Notes on the study in general: The authors mapped only a minor fraction of alloreactive clones to unstimulated subsets.

This CDR3 is built from 12 residues. V was clipped by 3 bases and J by 9 bases, with 9 bases between them. Germline V gene data show CDR1 as MNHEY and CDR2 as SMNVEV (reference sequence). The method was immunoSEQ multiplex PCR; TCRdb's version includes in-frame clones alone and lacks a portion of them. The sample lists approximately 82,000 clones; about 91% were seen once. This chain uses TRBV27 with TRBJ1-5, with no clear D. Sequenced material: Tregs sorted from blood. The receptor comes from a human donor in good health. The CDR3 DNA follows: TGTGCCAGCAGTTTCCCAGGAGGGCCCCAGCATTTT. This codes for CASSFPGGPQHF.